The next 5 T cell receptor beta chains were all read from a single sample in a study of Graves' ophthalmopathy and Graves' hyperthyroidism. The study amplified TCR beta CDR3 regions using RNA transcripts. First-round RT-PCR relied on HTBI primers, and a second-round multiplex PCR came next. In TCRdb, the multiplex PCR reads were re-called with MiXCR into one record per CDR3 protein. Among under 350,000 distinct CDR3 sequences listed, around a sixth were seen once. Sequencing used peripheral blood. These receptors were collected from an adult man with Graves' ophthalmopathy.

This clonotype was counted at least ten times. This chain connects TRBV27 to TRBJ1-5, with unresolved D. V was pared by 10 bases and J by 1 base, with 14 bases between. Germline values: CDR1 MNHEY, CDR2 SMNVEV (reference sequence). This CDR3 has 14 residues. The CDR3 region has the DNA TGTGCCACCGGGAGGTTAGAAAGCAATCAGCCCCAGCATTTT. Its translation: CATGRLESNQPQHF.

The sample holds a few counts of this clonotype. The chain is built from TRBV27 and TRBJ2-5, with 8 bases aligning to TRBD2. Germline V gene sequence: CDR1 MNHEY, CDR2 SMNVEV (reference sequence). V gave up 2 bases and J gave up 1 base; unmatched junction bases: 0. The CDR3 sequence is 14 residues long. The CDR3, as DNA: TGTGCCAGCAGTTTAACTAGCGGCCAAGAGACCCAGTACTTC. It translates to CASSLTSGQETQYF.

This clonotype was observed at least ten times. The V gene is TRBV7-8, the J gene TRBJ2-7, with D perhaps matching TRBD1 (6 bases). The germline CDR1 and CDR2 sequences are SGHVS and FQNEAQ. The length of the CDR3 is 19 residues. V was shortened by 3 bases and J by 0 bases, with 24 bases between the two germline ends. Here the CDR3 reads CASSFLRGRRNRSSYEQYF. CDR3 DNA sequence: TGTGCCAGCAGCTTTCTCAGGGGCCGACGGAATCGAAGCTCCTACGAGCAGTACTTC.

The chain uses TRBV12-3 or TRBV12-4 and TRBJ2-7; 9 nucleotides align to TRBD2. CDR3 length: 15 residues. The V gene end was trimmed by 5 bases and the J gene end by 5 bases; junction bases not matched to a gene: 10. CDR3 amino acids: CASSLLASGKDEQYF. CDR3 in DNA: TGTGCCAGCAGTCTCCTCGCTAGCGGGAAGGACGAGCAGTACTTC.

Many counts were recorded for this clonotype. This chain links TRBV28 with TRBJ1-5; TRBD1 agrees at 7 bases. V was clipped by 3 bases and J by 3 bases; unmatched bases: 8. Germline V gives CDR1 MDHEN, CDR2 SYDVKM. CDR3 size: 16 residues. DNA of the CDR3: TGTGCCAGCAGTTTGAGAAAGACAGGGCCCAATCAGCCCCAGCATTTT. Translating gives CASSLRKTGPNQPQHF.